The clone carrying this T cell receptor beta chain has a single count. This entry comes from a study of early T cells in non-severe SARS-CoV-2 infection. Background on the study: From unsorted whole blood, bulk RNA was sequenced, and the chains remained unpaired.

The CDR3 covers 13 residues. Germline values: CDR1 KGHDR, CDR2 SFDVKD. Between the trimmed V and J ends, which lost 3 bases and 7 bases, there was a span of 9 bases. Each single cDNA molecule received a unique molecular identifier. MiXCR was run by TCRdb on the 5' RACE reads, yielding one entry per CDR3 protein. There are roughly 100,000 distinct CDR3 sequences in the sample; around 13% occur only once, and less than 8% lies in the top ten. The receptor was isolated from an adult who was a healthcare worker with PCR-confirmed SARS-CoV-2 infection or an uninfected control (not recorded which). This chain connects TRBV24-1 to TRBJ2-1; D might be TRBD1 (6 bases). Material for sequencing was whole blood. Here the CDR3 reads CATSDLTGNEQFF. CDR3 bases: TGTGCCACCAGTGATCTTACAGGGAATGAGCAGTTCTTC.